One and the same sample provided the 24 T cell receptor beta chains below, sequenced in a study of cytomegalovirus exposure and HLA in healthy donors. PCR used 60 Vbeta primers and 13 Jbeta primers. Sequencing was performed with immunoSEQ multiplex PCR; in TCRdb, only in-frame clones are kept and a portion is missing. The sample contains 170,000 or so clones, around 80% of which appear only once. The sequenced sample consisted of PBMCs. These receptors originate from a man younger than 45 in good health and CMV-seropositive.

The rearrangement uses TRBV11-3 and TRBJ2-1; 7 bases map to TRBD2. V dropped 1 base and J dropped 10; count of bases not matched to a gene: 7. The germline V gene encodes CDR1 SGHNT and CDR2 YENEEA. CDR3 length equals 14 residues. Here the CDR3 reads CASSLGGTTLEQFF. CDR3 DNA sequence: TGTGCCAGCAGCTTAGGTGGGACTACCCTAGAGCAGTTCTTC.

The V gene is TRBV19, the J gene TRBJ2-5, with 9 bases lining up with TRBD1. J lost 1 base, V lost 5 bases, and 2 bases had no gene match. The CDR3 has 14 amino acids. Germline V lookup: CDR1 LNHDA, CDR2 SQIVND (reference sequence). The CDR3 spells CASSLTGGQETQYF. The CDR3 coding sequence is TGTGCCAGTAGTTTGACAGGGGGCCAAGAGACCCAGTACTTC.

The V call is TRBV2, the J call TRBJ2-7; the D gene is possibly TRBD2 (5 bases). From germline, CDR1 is SNHLY and CDR2 FYNNEI. The V gene lost 6 bases and the J gene lost 2 bases, with 17 bases spanning the gap. This CDR3 contains 15 residues. The CDR3 DNA is TGTGCCAGCAGGGACCTTGTGGGGAGTCCCTACGAGCAGTACTTC. Residues: CASRDLVGSPYEQYF.

The CDR3 DNA reads TGTGCCAGCTCACCAGGGCCAGGGGGTGGCTACACCTTC. Translation: CASSPGPGGGYTF. The chain links TRBV18 to TRBJ1-2; 7 nucleotides align to TRBD1. CDR1 is KGHSH and CDR2 is LQKENI in the germline V gene. V lost 2 bases, J lost 7 bases, and 4 bases stayed unmatched. This CDR3 has 13 residues.

The chain employs TRBV28 and TRBJ1-6; D is ambiguous. CDR1 is MDHEN and CDR2 is SYDVKM in the germline V gene. The CDR3 extends over 19 amino acids. The V end lost 1 base, the J end lost 10 bases, and 26 bases lay between the germline ends. The CDR3 reads CASSLFSPGGILVNSPLHF. The DNA of the CDR3 is TGTGCCAGCAGTTTATTCTCCCCAGGCGGGATCTTAGTGAACTCACCCCTCCACTTT.

The count of this clone is one. This chain connects TRBV5-1 to TRBJ2-5; no clear D gene. The CDR3 is made up of 18 amino acids. Germline V gives CDR1 SGHRS, CDR2 YFSETQ. Trimming shortened V by 5 bases and J by 5 bases, and 28 bases separated the two germline ends. In DNA form, the CDR3 reads TGCGCCAGCAGGCATAGCCCGCCAGACGCGTCCTTTTCGGAGACCCAGTACTTC. It codes for CASRHSPPDASFSETQYF.

The chain joins TRBV4-2 to TRBJ2-2; TRBD1 matches 9 bases. The germline CDR1 and CDR2 sequences are LGHNA and YNFKEQ. The CDR3 loop spans 16 amino acids. V dropped 1 base and J dropped 5; count of bases not matched to a gene: 5. CDR3: CASSQGTGAGTGELFF. DNA for the CDR3: TGTGCCAGCAGCCAAGGGACAGGGGCTGGGACCGGGGAGCTGTTTTTT.

This chain uses TRBV5-4 with TRBJ2-3; TRBD2 agrees at 14 bases. This CDR3 spans 20 amino acids. The J segment lost 5 bases and the V segment lost 4 bases, leaving 18 bases of the junction unmatched. Germline V lookup: CDR1 SGHNT, CDR2 YYREEE (reference sequence). The CDR3 is CASSAPGLAGAQSTKDTQYF. Written as DNA, the CDR3 is TGTGCCAGCAGCGCACCGGGACTAGCGGGAGCTCAGTCGACCAAAGATACGCAGTATTTT.

The chain has TRBV27 and TRBJ2-1, with D possibly being TRBD2 (5 bases). CDR3 length: 14 residues. The germline gives CDR1 MNHEY, CDR2 SMNVEV (reference sequence). Trimming took off 6 bases at V and 4 bases at J, with 13 bases between the two ends. The CDR3 region has the DNA TGTGCCAGCAGCTTAGCGTCGGGGTACAATGAGCAGTTCTTC. It translates to CASSLASGYNEQFF.

V gene TRBV7-2 combines with J gene TRBJ2-3, with 9 bases fitting TRBD2. Trimming took 10 bases from V and 6 from J; bases not matched to a gene: 11. Germline CDR1 reads SGHTA; CDR2 reads FQGNSA. The CDR3 spans 14 residues. CDR3 in DNA: TGTGCCACTACCGGGGAGAGCGGGGGGGATACGCAGTATTTT. Its protein is CATTGESGGDTQYF.

The chain combines TRBV2 with TRBJ2-7, with 14 bases aligning to TRBD2. The CDR3 sequence is 15 residues long. Germline CDR1 reads SNHLY; CDR2 reads FYNNEI. Losses at the gene ends were 6 bases for V and 6 bases for J; bases not matched to a gene: 7. In DNA form, the CDR3 reads TGTGCCAGCAGGCGGCGAGGGACTAGCGGGGGCGAGCAGTACTTC. This translates into CASRRRGTSGGEQYF.

This clone has just a few counts. The CDR3 loop reads CASSVEASGYNEQFF. CDR3 DNA: TGTGCCAGCAGCGTAGAGGCTAGCGGATACAATGAGCAGTTCTTC. V is TRBV9 and J is TRBJ2-1; 7 nucleotides line up with TRBD2. Germline CDR1 SGDLS, CDR2 YYNGEE. V dropped 0 bases and J dropped 4; count of bases not matched to a gene: 4. The CDR3 spans 15 residues.

This clone appeared a few times. This chain joins TRBV9 and TRBJ2-2, with 11 positions matching TRBD2. CDR3 length: 20 amino acids. Germline CDR1 SGDLS, CDR2 YYNGEE. The V segment lost 3 bases and the J segment 0 bases; nucleotides outside the gene matches: 13. CDR3 nucleotides: TGTGCCAGCAGCGGACTTCCTAGCGGGGGGTATAAGACGAACACCGGGGAGCTGTTTTTT. Amino acid sequence: CASSGLPSGGYKTNTGELFF.

This clone was seen a few times. The gene calls are TRBV19 and TRBJ1-1, with a possible D match to TRBD1 (5 bases). V lost 4 bases and J 4 bases, leaving 13 bases between the germline ends. The CDR3 is made up of 14 amino acids. CDR1 and CDR2 from the germline V gene are LNHDA and SQIVND (reference sequence). CDR3 sequence: CASSTQGAGTEAFF. DNA for the CDR3: TGTGCCAGTAGTACCCAGGGTGCCGGCACTGAAGCTTTCTTT.

CDR3 loop: CASSQEIQGLSQNIQYF. As DNA, the CDR3 is TGCGCCAGCAGCCAGGAAATACAGGGTCTCAGCCAAAACATTCAGTACTTC. This rearrangement joins TRBV4-3 to TRBJ2-4; D possibly corresponds to TRBD1 (6 bases). V dropped 3 bases and J dropped 5 bases, with 20 bases sitting between them. The CDR3 sequence is 17 residues long. Germline values: CDR1 LGHNA, CDR2 YSLEER.

The genes are TRBV7-2 and TRBJ2-1; a possible D gene is TRBD1 (5 bases). The germline gives CDR1 SGHTA, CDR2 FQGNSA. Trimming removed 5 bases from V and 0 bases from J, with 14 bases in between. This CDR3 has 16 residues. The CDR3 bases are TGTGCCAGCAGCCCCCAGGGTGCCAGCTCCTACAATGAGCAGTTCTTC. It yields the protein CASSPQGASSYNEQFF.

The chain couples TRBV4-3 to TRBJ2-1; 9 nucleotides match TRBD2. The CDR3 has 16 residues. The V gene end was trimmed by 3 bases and the J gene end by 1 base; junction bases not matched to a gene: 4. Germline assignment: CDR1 LGHNA and CDR2 YSLEER. The CDR3 sequence: CASSQSGGSSYNEQFF. For the CDR3, the DNA is TGCGCCAGCAGCCAGAGCGGGGGGAGTTCCTACAATGAGCAGTTCTTC.

This clone was recorded only once. The chain couples TRBV5-4 to TRBJ2-5; 7 bases map to TRBD1. The CDR3 is 15 amino acids. Germline CDR1 reads SGHNT; CDR2 reads YYREEE (reference sequence). The trim removed 4 bases at V and 1 base at J, leaving 7 bases unmatched. The CDR3 is CASSRGPLIQETQYF. In nucleotides, the CDR3 is TGTGCCAGCAGCAGGGGGCCCCTCATCCAAGAGACCCAGTACTTC.

The J gene is TRBJ2-1, the V gene TRBV4-2; D gene unclear. The CDR3 consists of 12 residues. Germline V gene data show CDR1 as LGHNA and CDR2 as YNFKEQ. Deletions cut 2 bases from V and 5 bases from J, with 4 bases between. The CDR3 nucleotides read TGTGCCAGCAGCCAAAGAGACAATGAGCAGTTCTTC. Amino acids: CASSQRDNEQFF.

V and J are TRBV10-2 and TRBJ2-2, with a possible D match to TRBD2 (6 bases). The CDR3 extends over 12 amino acids. Trimming took off 11 bases at V and 7 bases at J, with 14 bases between the two ends. CDR1 is WSHSY, CDR2 SAAADI, per germline. CDR3 nucleotide sequence: TGCGCCGGCACTAGCAGCGGCGGGGAGCTGTTTTTT. It translates to CAGTSSGGELFF.

This chain joins TRBV6-1 and TRBJ2-6; D call uncertain. CDR1 and CDR2 from the germline V gene are MNHNS and SASEGT. Trimming cost V 9 bases and J 0 bases, with 6 bases left between them. CDR3 length: 13 amino acids. This CDR3 is CASEASGANVLTF. CDR3 bases: TGTGCCAGTGAGGCCTCTGGGGCCAACGTCCTGACTTTC.

For this clone: Distinct nucleotide sequences in the sample also encode this CDR3. The CDR3, as DNA: TGCGCCAGCAGCTTGGGACTAGCCCAAGAGACCCAGTACTTC. This encodes CASSLGLAQETQYF. The chain carries TRBV5-1 and TRBJ2-5; 7 nucleotides agree with TRBD2. Per germline, CDR1 SGHRS and CDR2 YFSETQ. CDR3 length: 14 amino acids. V dropped 0 bases and J dropped 1; count of bases not matched to a gene: 0.

The V call is TRBV4-1, the J call TRBJ1-2, with D perhaps matching TRBD1 (6 bases). With 0 bases removed from V and 4 bases from J, the gap between germline ends came to 12 bases. The CDR3 is 15 residues long. CDR1 is MGHRA, CDR2 YSYEKL, per germline. CDR3 in DNA: TGCGCCAGCAGCCAAGAGCGACAGGTGTTCTATGGCTACACCTTC. The encoded protein is CASSQERQVFYGYTF.

The table lists this clone with a count of one. This chain links TRBV5-4 with TRBJ2-3; D not resolved. The CDR3 runs to 14 residues. Germline-derived CDR1 and CDR2 are SGHNT and YYREEE (reference sequence). V gave up 0 bases and J gave up 4 bases, with 9 bases separating them. CDR3 nucleotide sequence: TGTGCCAGCAGCTTGGAGCCACTCTCAGATACGCAGTATTTT. Residues: CASSLEPLSDTQYF.